The present T cell receptor (beta chain) was sequenced within a study of T cells in tuberculosis. CDR1 is SGHVS and CDR2 is FNYEAQ in the germline V gene. Trimming shortened V by 4 bases and J by 2 bases, and 11 bases separated the two germline ends. This CDR3 region has 14 residues. TCRdb keeps only in-frame clones here, not all; method: immunoSEQ multiplex PCR. The sample includes about 58,000 clones, 88% of them seen just once. Cells were sorted from thawed PBMC rested overnight and stained with GMM-loaded CD1B tetramer, viability dye and anti-CD3. CD1B tetramers were loaded with Rhodococcus equi-derived C32 glucose monomycolate. PBMC for tetramer sorting were first depleted of CD14-expressing monocytes. From each donor, 95,000 to 100,000 tetramer-negative cells were sorted.

The sample taken for sequencing was CD1b-GMM tetramer-negative cells sorted from PBMCs. The sequence derives from an adult woman with latent tuberculosis. The chain uses TRBV7-6 and TRBJ1-2; D is undetermined. The CDR3: CASSSRTGNYGYTF. The CDR3 DNA is TGTGCCAGCAGCTCCAGGACGGGGAACTATGGCTACACCTTC.